A selection of T cell receptor beta chains follows, all from one sample in a study of read filtering for tumor transcriptome and immune sequencing. Via MiXCR, TCRdb re-called the reads, giving one row per CDR3 protein. This sample carries about 38,000 distinct CDR3 sequences, approximately 15% of them seen once, and the ten largest clones take roughly 18%. The source material was a population of CD138-negative cells sorted from bone marrow. Receptor source: a donor at least 40 years old with multiple myeloma. Each CDR3 is given with its conserved first and last residue.

V	J	CDR3
TRBV20-1	TRBJ1-2	CSATWGVAGYGYTF
TRBV6-5	TRBJ1-4	CASSYSYTEKLFF
TRBV5-1	TRBJ1-5	CASSFDSGAQPQHF
TRBV7-9	TRBJ1-1	CASSPGWAEAFF
TRBV28	TRBJ2-6	CASRGGSSGANVLTF
TRBV20-1	TRBJ2-1	CSASPDRNEQFF
TRBV5-4	TRBJ2-6	CASSLRSSQGANVLTF
TRBV6-1	TRBJ2-3	CASSEILLSGGATDTQYF
TRBV11-3	TRBJ2-1	CASSLGNNEQFF
TRBV20-1	TRBJ1-6	CSAKTGGDNSPLHF
TRBV5-1	TRBJ2-5	CASRRRWDSQVEAQYF
TRBV28	TRBJ1-4	CASIQLGGKLFF
TRBV19	TRBJ2-1	CASSIPGSSYNEQFF
TRBV21-1	TRBJ1-5	CASSKEGRVPYSNQPQHF
TRBV9	TRBJ2-1	CASSVEPLGAVYNEQFF
TRBV6-2/TRBV6-3	TRBJ2-2	CASRPGTKNTGELFF
TRBV20-1	TRBJ2-1	CSAEPPTGGAYNEQFF
TRBV5-1	TRBJ1-2	CASSREGYSYGYTF
TRBV20-1	TRBJ2-3	CSARDAQRGDTQYF
TRBV29-1	TRBJ2-3	CSGATWRSTDTQYF
TRBV5-8	TRBJ2-3	CASSLWGASVLTDTQYF
TRBV12-3/TRBV12-4	TRBJ1-4	CASSFRGAANEKLFF
TRBV7-2	TRBJ1-4	CASSTPRATNEKLFF
TRBV7-9	TRBJ1-3	CACSSARGNTIYF
TRBV28	TRBJ1-5	CASSPPSRPQHF
TRBV3-1	TRBJ2-3	CASSPQVSSGGDTQYF
TRBV18	TRBJ1-3	CASSPGTTSGNTIYF
TRBV6-2/TRBV6-3	TRBJ2-1	CASSRGRYNEQFF
TRBV5-1	TRBJ1-1	CASKMGGTEAFF
TRBV4-3	TRBJ2-7	CASGQGMGLGGEQYF
TRBV20-1	TRBJ2-7	CSARDPGVPEQYF
TRBV12-3/TRBV12-4	TRBJ2-3	CASRLLAGGGTDTQYF
TRBV24-1	TRBJ2-5	CATSDHNRGQETQYF
TRBV5-1	TRBJ1-1	CASLKQGTPNTEAFF
TRBV29-1	TRBJ1-6	CSVSQDYNSPLHF
TRBV7-9	TRBJ1-1	CASSLSGPPEAFF
TRBV4-1	TRBJ1-4	CASSQEWWLNEKLFF
TRBV20-1	TRBJ2-1	CSARDGGPGGNEQFF
TRBV5-1	TRBJ2-2	CASSLVPGDTGELFF
TRBV20-1	TRBJ1-2	CSARDRRERGGGGYTF
TRBV4-1	TRBJ2-5	CASSRIIQETQYF
TRBV7-9	TRBJ2-2	CASSLAGGSGELFF
TRBV9	TRBJ2-5	CASSVGGLSETQYF
TRBV11-2	TRBJ2-5	CASSEGLQETQYF
TRBV3-1	TRBJ1-2	CASSTTGFSYGYTF
TRBV30	TRBJ2-5	CAWTHLGGTQYF
TRBV6-1	TRBJ1-1	CASSPPSPEAFF
TRBV4-1	TRBJ2-6	CASSLSLGAGANVLTF